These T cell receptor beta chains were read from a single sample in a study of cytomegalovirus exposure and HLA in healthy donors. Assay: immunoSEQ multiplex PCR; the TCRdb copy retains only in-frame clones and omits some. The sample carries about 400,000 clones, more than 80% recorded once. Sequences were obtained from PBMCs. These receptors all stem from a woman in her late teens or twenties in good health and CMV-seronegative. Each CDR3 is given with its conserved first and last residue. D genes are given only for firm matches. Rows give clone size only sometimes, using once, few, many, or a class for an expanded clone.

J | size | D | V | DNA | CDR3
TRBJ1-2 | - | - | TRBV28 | TGTGCCAGCAGCCTTAAGCCTTCTAACTATGGCTACACCTTC | CASSLKPSNYGYTF
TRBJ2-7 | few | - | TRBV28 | TGTGCCAGCAGTTTAGTGCGGCTAGCCGAACGAGTCTACGAGCAGTACTTC | CASSLVRLAERVYEQYF
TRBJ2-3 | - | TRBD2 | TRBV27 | TGTGCCAGCAGTTTATCGACGGGAGGGAGCTCAGATACGCAGTATTTT | CASSLSTGGSSDTQYF
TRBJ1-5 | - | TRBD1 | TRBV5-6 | TGTGCCAGCAGCAGCCGGGACAGGGTGATAAATCAGCCCCAGCATTTT | CASSSRDRVINQPQHF
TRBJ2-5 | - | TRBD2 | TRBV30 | TGTGCCTGGAGTGCATCCCGATCGCGGGAGGGCCAAGAGACCCAGTACTTC | CAWSASRSREGQETQYF
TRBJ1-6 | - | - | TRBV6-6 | TGTGCCAGCAGATCCATTGACTCAGGGTATAATTCACCCCTCCACTTT | CASRSIDSGYNSPLHF
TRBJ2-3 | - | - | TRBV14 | TGTGCCAGCAGCCAAGGGGGGGCAGATACGCAGTATTTT | CASSQGGADTQYF
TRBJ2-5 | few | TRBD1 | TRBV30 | TGTGCCTGGCGAGGACAGGGCGAGACCCAGTACTTC | CAWRGQGETQYF
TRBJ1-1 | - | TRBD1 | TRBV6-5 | TGTGCCAGCAGTTCGGACAGGGTCACGAACACTGAAGCTTTCTTT | CASSSDRVTNTEAFF
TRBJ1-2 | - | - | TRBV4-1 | TGCGCCAGCAGCCATACCGACAGGAGCTATGGCTACACCTTC | CASSHTDRSYGYTF
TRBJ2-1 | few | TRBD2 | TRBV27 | TGTGCCAGCAGTTTTGGGGCTAGCGGGAGCTATGAGCAGTTCTTC | CASSFGASGSYEQFF
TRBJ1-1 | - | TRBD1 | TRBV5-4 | TGTGCCACCTCCCCGGGGACAGCGTCGAACACTGAAGCTTTCTTT | CATSPGTASNTEAFF